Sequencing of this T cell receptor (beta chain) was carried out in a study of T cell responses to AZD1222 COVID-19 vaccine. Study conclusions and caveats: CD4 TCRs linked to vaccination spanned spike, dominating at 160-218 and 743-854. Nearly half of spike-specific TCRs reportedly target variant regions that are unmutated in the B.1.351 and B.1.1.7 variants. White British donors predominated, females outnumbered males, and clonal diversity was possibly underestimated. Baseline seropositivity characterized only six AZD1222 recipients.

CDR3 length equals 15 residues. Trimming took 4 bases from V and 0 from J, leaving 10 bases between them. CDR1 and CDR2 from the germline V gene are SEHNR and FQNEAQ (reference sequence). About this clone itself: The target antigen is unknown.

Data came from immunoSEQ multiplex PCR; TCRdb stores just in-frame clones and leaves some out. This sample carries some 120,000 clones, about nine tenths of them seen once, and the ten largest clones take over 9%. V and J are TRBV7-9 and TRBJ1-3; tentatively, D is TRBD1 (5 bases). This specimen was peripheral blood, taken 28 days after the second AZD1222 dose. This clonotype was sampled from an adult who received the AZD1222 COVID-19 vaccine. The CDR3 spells CASSSRGGSGNTIYF. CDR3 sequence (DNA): TGTGCCAGCAGCTCCCGTGGGGGCTCTGGAAACACCATATATTTT.